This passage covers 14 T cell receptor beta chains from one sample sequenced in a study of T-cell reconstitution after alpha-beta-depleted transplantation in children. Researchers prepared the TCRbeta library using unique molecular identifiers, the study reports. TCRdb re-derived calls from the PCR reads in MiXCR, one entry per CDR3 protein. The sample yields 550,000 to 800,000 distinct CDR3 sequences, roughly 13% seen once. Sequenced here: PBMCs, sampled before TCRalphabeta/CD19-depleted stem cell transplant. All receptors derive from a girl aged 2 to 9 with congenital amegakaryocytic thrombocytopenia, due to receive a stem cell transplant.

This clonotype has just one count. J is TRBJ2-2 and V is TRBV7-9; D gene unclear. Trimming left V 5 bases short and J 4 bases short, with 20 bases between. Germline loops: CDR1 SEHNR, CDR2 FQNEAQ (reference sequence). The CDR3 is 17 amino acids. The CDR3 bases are TGTGCCAGCAGCGTACATCCGCGGATCCTTAGCACCGGGGAGCTGTTTTTT. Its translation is CASSVHPRILSTGELFF.

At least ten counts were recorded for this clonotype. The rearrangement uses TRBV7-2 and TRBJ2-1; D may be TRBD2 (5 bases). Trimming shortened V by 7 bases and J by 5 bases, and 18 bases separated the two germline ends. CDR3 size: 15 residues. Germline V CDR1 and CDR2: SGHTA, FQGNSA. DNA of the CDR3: TGTGCCAGCACTTTCCTTGGAGCGGCTCACAATGAGCAGTTCTTC. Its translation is CASTFLGAAHNEQFF.

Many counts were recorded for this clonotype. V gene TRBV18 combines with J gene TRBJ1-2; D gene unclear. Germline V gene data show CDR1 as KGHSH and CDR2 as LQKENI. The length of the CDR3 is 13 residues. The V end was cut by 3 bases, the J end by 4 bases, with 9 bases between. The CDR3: CASSPGQVYGYTF. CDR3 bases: TGTGCCAGCTCACCGGGTCAGGTCTATGGCTACACCTTC.

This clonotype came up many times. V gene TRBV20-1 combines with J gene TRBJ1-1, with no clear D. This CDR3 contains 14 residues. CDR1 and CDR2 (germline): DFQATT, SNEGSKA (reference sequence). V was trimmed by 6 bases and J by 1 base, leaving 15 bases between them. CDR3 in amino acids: CSACPPGRNTEAFF. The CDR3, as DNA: TGCAGTGCCTGCCCACCCGGTCGGAACACTGAAGCTTTCTTT.

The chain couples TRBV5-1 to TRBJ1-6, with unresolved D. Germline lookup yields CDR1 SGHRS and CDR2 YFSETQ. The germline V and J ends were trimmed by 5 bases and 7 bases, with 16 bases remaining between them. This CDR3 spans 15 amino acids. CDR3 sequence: CASRTTKDVNSPLHF. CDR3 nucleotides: TGCGCCAGCAGAACAACAAAGGACGTCAATTCACCCCTCCACTTT.

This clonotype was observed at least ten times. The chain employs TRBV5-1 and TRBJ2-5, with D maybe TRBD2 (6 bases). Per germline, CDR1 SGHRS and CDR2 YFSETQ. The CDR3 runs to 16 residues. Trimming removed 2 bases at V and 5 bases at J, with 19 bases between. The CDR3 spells CASSLGTVLARETQYF. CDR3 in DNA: TGCGCCAGCAGCTTAGGTACGGTGCTAGCGAGGGAGACCCAGTACTTC.

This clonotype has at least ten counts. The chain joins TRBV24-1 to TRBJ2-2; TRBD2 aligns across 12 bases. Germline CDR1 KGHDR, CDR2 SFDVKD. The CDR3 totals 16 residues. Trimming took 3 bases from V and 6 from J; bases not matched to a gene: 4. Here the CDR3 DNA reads TGTGCCACCAGTGATCCCCGACTAGCGGGGGCCGGGGAGCTGTTTTTT. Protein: CATSDPRLAGAGELFF.

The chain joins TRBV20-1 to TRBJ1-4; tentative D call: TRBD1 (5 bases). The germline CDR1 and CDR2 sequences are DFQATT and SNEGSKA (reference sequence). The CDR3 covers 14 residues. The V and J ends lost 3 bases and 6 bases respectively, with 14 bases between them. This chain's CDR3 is CSASTGVGDEKLFF. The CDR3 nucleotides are TGCAGTGCTAGCACGGGGGTTGGTGATGAAAAACTGTTTTTT.

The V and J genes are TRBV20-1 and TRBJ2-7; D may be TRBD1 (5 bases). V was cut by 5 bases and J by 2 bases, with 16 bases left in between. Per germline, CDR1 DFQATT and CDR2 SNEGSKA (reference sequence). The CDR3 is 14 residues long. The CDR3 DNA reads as TGCAGTGCTCTGGAAGGGGTTACGCCCTACGAGCAGTACTTC. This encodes CSALEGVTPYEQYF.

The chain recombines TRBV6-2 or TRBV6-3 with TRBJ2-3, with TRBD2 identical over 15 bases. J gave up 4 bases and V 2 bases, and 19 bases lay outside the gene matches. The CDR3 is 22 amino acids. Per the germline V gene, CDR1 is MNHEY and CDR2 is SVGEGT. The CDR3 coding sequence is TGTGCCAGCAGTTACCCGCGACCGGGACTAGCGGGAGGCCCTAGAGGCCCAGATACGCAGTATTTT. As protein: CASSYPRPGLAGGPRGPDTQYF.

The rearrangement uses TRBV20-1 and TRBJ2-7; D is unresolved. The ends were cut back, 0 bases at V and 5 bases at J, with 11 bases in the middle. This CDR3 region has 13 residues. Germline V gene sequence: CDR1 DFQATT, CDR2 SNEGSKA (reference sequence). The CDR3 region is CSARDSTIDEQYF. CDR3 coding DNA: TGCAGTGCTAGAGACAGCACAATTGACGAGCAGTACTTC.

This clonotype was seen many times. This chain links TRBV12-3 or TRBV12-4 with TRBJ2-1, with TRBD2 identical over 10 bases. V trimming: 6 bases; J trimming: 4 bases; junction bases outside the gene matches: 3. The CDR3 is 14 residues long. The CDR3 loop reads CASRRAGGYNEQFF. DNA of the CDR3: TGTGCCAGCAGACGAGCGGGAGGGTACAATGAGCAGTTCTTC.

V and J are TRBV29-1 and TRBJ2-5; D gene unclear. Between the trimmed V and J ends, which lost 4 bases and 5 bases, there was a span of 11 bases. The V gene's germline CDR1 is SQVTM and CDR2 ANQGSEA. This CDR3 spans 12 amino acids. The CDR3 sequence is CSVVSKWETQYF. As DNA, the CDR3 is TGCAGCGTTGTGTCCAAGTGGGAGACCCAGTACTTC.

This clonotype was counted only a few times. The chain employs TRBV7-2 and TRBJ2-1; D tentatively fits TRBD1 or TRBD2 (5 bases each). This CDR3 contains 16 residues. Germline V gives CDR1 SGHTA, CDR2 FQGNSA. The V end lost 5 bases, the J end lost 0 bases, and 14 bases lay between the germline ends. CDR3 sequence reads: CASSQRDVSSYNEQFF. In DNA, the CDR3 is TGTGCCAGCAGCCAGAGGGACGTGAGCTCCTACAATGAGCAGTTCTTC.